A single sample gave rise to the 17 T cell receptor beta chains below, sequenced in a study of blood T cells in healthy people across ages. A second PCR, run for 7 to 11 cycles, used a sample-barcoded 5' primer plus a J-beta primer mix. TCRdb independently ran MiXCR on the 5' RACE reads; one entry per CDR3 protein. This table has 650,000 to 1,000,000 distinct CDR3 sequences, 35% to 40% appearing once. Sequencing was done on a sample of blood. These receptors all come from a man between 18 and 35 years old in good health.

This clonotype has more than one count but fewer than ten. The chain joins TRBV4-1 to TRBJ2-5; D remains unclear. CDR3 length: 15 amino acids. CDR1 is MGHRA and CDR2 is YSYEKL in the germline V gene. The V end was cut by 0 bases, the J end by 11 bases, with 19 bases between. The CDR3 reads CASSQDLFPYNEQYF. In nucleotides, the CDR3 is TGCGCCAGCAGCCAAGACTTATTTCCCTACAATGAGCAGTACTTC.

The table lists this clonotype with a few counts. The CDR3: CASSNGATPILSYNEQFF. DNA of the CDR3: TGTGCCAGTAGTAACGGTGCGACTCCCATCCTCTCTTACAATGAGCAGTTCTTC. The chain combines TRBV19 with TRBJ2-1; the D is unclear. The CDR3 covers 18 residues. Trimming pared 4 bases from V and 4 bases from J, leaving 23 bases between. Per the germline V gene, CDR1 is LNHDA and CDR2 is SQIVND (reference sequence).

This chain uses TRBV20-1 with TRBJ2-7; 9 bases are a match to TRBD1. J lost 1 base, V lost 3 bases, and 13 bases had no gene match. Germline V CDR1 and CDR2: DFQATT, SNEGSKA (reference sequence). This CDR3 has 17 residues. In nucleotides, the CDR3 is TGCAGTGCTAGTACGAGAGAGGGGACAGGGAGGTCCTACGAGCAGTACTTC. Its translation: CSASTREGTGRSYEQYF.

The gene calls are TRBV6-5 and TRBJ1-2; TRBD1 is a possible D gene (5 bases). Trimming cost V 5 bases and J 8 bases, with 18 bases left between them. CDR1 and CDR2 from the germline V gene are MNHEY and SVGAGI. This CDR3 is built from 14 residues. The CDR3: CASSPPGRTGGYTF. CDR3 sequence (DNA): TGTGCCAGCAGTCCGCCGGGACGGACGGGCGGCTACACCTTC.

CDR3 protein: CASSLLASHNEQYF. The CDR3 DNA reads as TGTGCCAGCAGCTTACTAGCGTCCCACAATGAGCAGTACTTC. The chain uses TRBV14 and TRBJ2-1, with TRBD2 identical over 7 bases. With the DNA end fitting TRBJ2-7 better, the J assignment may be wrong. CDR1 and CDR2 (germline): SGHDN, FVKESK. The CDR3 has 14 residues.

The V gene is TRBV9, the J gene TRBJ2-5, with a tentative D call TRBD2 (5 bases). In germline, CDR1 is SGDLS, CDR2 YYNGEE. V was trimmed by 2 bases and J by 2 bases, leaving 10 bases between them. The CDR3 is made up of 14 amino acids. CDR3 bases: TGTGCCAGCAGCGTGGTGGACTTTCAAGAGACCCAGTACTTC. This codes for CASSVVDFQETQYF.

V and J are TRBV6-6 and TRBJ1-1, with 8 bases identical to TRBD1. Per germline, CDR1 MNHNY and CDR2 SVGAGI (reference sequence). The CDR3 loop spans 17 amino acids. Unmatched junction bases numbered 10, after V lost 0 bases and J lost 4 bases. CDR3 DNA: TGTGCCAGCAGTTACTCAACAGGGGGGCGCCCAGGCACTGAAGCTTTCTTT. It yields the protein CASSYSTGGRPGTEAFF.

This clonotype came up many times. The rearrangement joins TRBV10-3 to TRBJ1-2; D uncertain. Germline-derived CDR1 and CDR2 are ENHRY and SYGVKD. The CDR3 is 12 residues long. V dropped 8 bases and J dropped 1 base, with 8 bases sitting between them. In nucleotides, the CDR3 is TGTGCCATCGGATGGGATAACTATGGCTACACCTTC. This gives the protein CAIGWDNYGYTF.

J is TRBJ1-2 and V is TRBV29-1; D possibly corresponds to TRBD1 (5 bases). The CDR3 covers 15 residues. Trimming shortened V by 5 bases and J by 4 bases, and 20 bases separated the two germline ends. The V gene's germline CDR1 is SQVTM and CDR2 ANQGSEA. The CDR3 bases are TGCAGCGTTCAGGCCGTAGGGGCACCGGCCTATGGCTACACCTTC. Encoded protein: CSVQAVGAPAYGYTF.

The rearrangement uses TRBV25-1 and TRBJ2-1, with D maybe TRBD1 (6 bases). The end of the DNA fits TRBJ2-7 better, so the J call may be wrong. Germline loops: CDR1 MGHDK, CDR2 SYGVNS. CDR3 size: 12 residues. This chain's CDR3 is CASRGGLNEQYF. CDR3 bases: TGTGCCAGCAGAGGGGGTCTCAATGAGCAGTACTTC.

This clonotype has just a few counts. The chain couples TRBV7-2 to TRBJ2-1, with D perhaps matching TRBD2 (5 bases). This CDR3 comprises 15 residues. V lost 6 bases and J 2 bases, leaving 14 bases between the germline ends. CDR1 and CDR2 (germline): SGHTA, FQGNSA. DNA for the CDR3: TGTGCCAGCAGTCGCCCCCCGGGAACCTACAATGAGCAGTTCTTC. Translated, it gives CASSRPPGTYNEQFF.

On this clonotype itself: With a much larger clone just one base away, this may be a read error. The genes are TRBV20-1 and TRBJ2-1; D may correspond to TRBD1 or TRBD2 (6 bases each). Matching the DNA end better, TRBJ2-7 makes the J call doubtful. The CDR3 loop spans 14 amino acids. Germline CDR1 is DFQATT and CDR2 is SNEGSKA (reference sequence). CDR3 bases: TGCAGTGCCAGGCCAGGGGACTCCTACAATGAGCAGTACTTC. It codes for CSARPGDSYNEQYF.

The chain is built from TRBV2 and TRBJ2-1; tentative D call: TRBD1 (5 bases). Trimming took off 8 bases at V and 11 bases at J, with 13 bases between the two ends. Germline V lookup: CDR1 SNHLY, CDR2 FYNNEI. The CDR3 sequence is 11 residues long. In DNA form, the CDR3 reads TGTGCCAGCGGGCAGGGTCATAAGCAGTTCTTC. Its protein product is CASGQGHKQFF.

This clonotype was seen more than once but under ten times. The CDR3 is CASSQGPGGRGTEAFF. CDR3 nucleotides: TGTGCCAGCAGCCAAGGACCAGGGGGTCGGGGGACTGAAGCTTTCTTT. V gene TRBV3-1 combines with J gene TRBJ1-1, with 7 nucleotides matching TRBD1. The CDR3 sequence is 16 residues long. After removal of 1 base from V and 5 bases from J, the junction contained 10 bases not matched to a gene. Germline CDR1 and CDR2: LGHDT and YNNKEL (reference sequence).

This clonotype was found a few times. The chain carries TRBV30 and TRBJ2-5, with 9 bases lining up with TRBD2. After removal of 2 bases from V and 5 bases from J, the junction contained 9 bases not matched to a gene. This CDR3 is built from 15 residues. Germline values: CDR1 GTSNPN, CDR2 SVGIG (reference sequence). CDR3 in amino acids: CAWSPEVAGAETQYF. The CDR3 DNA sequence: TGTGCCTGGAGTCCCGAGGTAGCGGGGGCTGAGACCCAGTACTTC.

CDR3 sequence (DNA): TGTGCCACCAGCAGAGATCGGGGAAGCACAGATACGCAGTATTTT. This encodes CATSRDRGSTDTQYF. The chain carries TRBV15 and TRBJ2-3; a possible D gene is TRBD2 (5 bases). The germline gives CDR1 LNHNV, CDR2 YYDKDF (reference sequence). V lost 0 bases to trimming and J lost 0 bases, with 7 bases between them. The CDR3 sequence is 15 residues long.

This rearrangement joins TRBV12-3 or TRBV12-4 to TRBJ2-7; TRBD1 matches at 8 bases. Trimming took 4 bases from V and 2 from J; bases not matched to a gene: 7. This CDR3 is 15 amino acids long. The CDR3 loop reads CASSSWDRLPYEQYF. The CDR3 bases are TGTGCCAGCAGTTCATGGGACAGGTTGCCCTACGAGCAGTACTTC.